These T cell receptor beta chains were read from a single sample in a study of healthy donors' naive CD4 and CD8 T cells. TCRdb analysed the reads with MiXCR anew, one entry per CDR3 protein. The sample lists around 200,000 distinct CDR3 sequences, 65% to 80% occurring once. Source material: naive CD4+ and CD8+ T cells sorted from blood, pooled from several donors. These receptors all come from a pool of human donors in good health; the sample pools cells from several healthy donors. Each CDR3 is given with its conserved first and last residue. D genes are given only for firm matches. Clone sizes are given selectively: once, few, many, or a class where the clone is expanded.

clone_size d_call j_call v_call cdr3_aa cdr3_nt
once - TRBJ2-2 TRBV20-1 CSATRDLTGELFF TGCAGTGCTACCAGGGACCTCACCGGGGAGCTGTTTTTT
- - TRBJ2-3 TRBV29-1 CSVRGRGHTDTQYF TGCAGCGTCCGTGGGAGGGGGCACACAGATACGCAGTATTTT
- TRBD1 TRBJ2-1 TRBV29-1 CSVAGGENEQFF TGCAGCGTTGCAGGGGGAGAGAATGAGCAGTTCTTC
- TRBD2 TRBJ2-4 TRBV29-1 CSVGSVAGSPIAKNIQYF TGCAGCGTTGGTTCGGTAGCGGGAAGCCCGATAGCCAAAAACATTCAGTACTTC
- - TRBJ2-5 TRBV11-2 CASSSLRWGETQYF TGTGCCAGCAGCTCCCTGAGGTGGGGTGAGACCCAGTACTTC
- TRBD1 TRBJ1-5 TRBV6-5 CASSVDRANQPQHF TGTGCCAGCAGTGTGGACAGGGCCAATCAGCCCCAGCATTTT
few TRBD2 TRBJ2-1 TRBV27 CASSVLGAGVYNEQFF TGTGCCAGCAGTGTACTGGGTGCGGGAGTCTACAATGAGCAGTTCTTC
- - TRBJ1-6 TRBV6-1 CASSIPGDSPLHF TGTGCCAGCAGTATCCCAGGGGATTCACCCCTCCACTTT
- - TRBJ2-3 TRBV5-5 CASAGLTDTQYF TGTGCCTCGGCCGGACTCACAGATACGCAGTATTTT
- TRBD2 TRBJ2-1 TRBV29-1 CSVEDPSGGYEQFF TGCAGCGTTGAAGATCCCAGCGGGGGATATGAGCAGTTCTTC
- - TRBJ2-4 TRBV18 CASSGRGDIAKNIQYF TGTGCCAGCTCAGGTCGGGGTGATATAGCCAAAAACATTCAGTACTTC
few - TRBJ2-1 TRBV30 CAWSGGQMGEQFF TGTGCCTGGAGTGGGGGCCAGATGGGTGAGCAGTTCTTC
- - TRBJ2-1 TRBV7-2 CASSSRRSGGQFF TGTGCCAGCAGCTCCCGCCGCTCTGGAGGGCAGTTCTTC
medium-sized TRBD1 TRBJ1-4 TRBV12-3/TRBV12-4 CASSADRGTDEKLFF TGTGCCAGCAGCGCGGACAGGGGAACGGATGAAAAACTGTTTTTT
- TRBD1 TRBJ2-7 TRBV29-1 CSVILPGQGASGYEQYF TGCAGCGTTATCCTCCCGGGACAGGGGGCCTCAGGATACGAGCAGTACTTC
- - TRBJ2-3 TRBV6-5 CASSYSVPPDTQYF TGTGCCAGCAGTTACTCGGTACCCCCCGATACGCAGTATTTT
- - TRBJ2-7 TRBV29-1 CSVALDSSYEQYF TGCAGCGTTGCTTTGGACAGCTCCTACGAGCAGTACTTC
- - TRBJ1-1 TRBV30 CAWSRVEAFF TGTGCCTGGAGTCGGGTTGAAGCTTTCTTT
once - TRBJ1-2 TRBV2 CASSEGTADYGYTF TGTGCCAGCAGTGAGGGCACGGCCGACTATGGCTACACCTTC
- TRBD2 TRBJ2-2 TRBV5-1 CASSLLAAGTGELFF TGCGCCAGCAGCCTACTAGCGGCCGGCACCGGGGAGCTGTTTTTT
- TRBD1 TRBJ1-1 TRBV10-3 CAIRGGQGKPLHTEAFF TGTGCCATCAGGGGGGGACAGGGAAAACCCTTACACACTGAAGCTTTCTTT
once TRBD1 TRBJ1-1 TRBV29-1 CSARTGLMNTEAFF TGCAGCGCAAGGACAGGGCTAATGAACACTGAAGCTTTCTTT
- TRBD2 TRBJ2-1 TRBV14 CASSQGLAGTNEQFF TGTGCCAGCAGCCAAGGCCTAGCGGGTACCAATGAGCAGTTCTTC
few - TRBJ2-1 TRBV29-1 CSVASGPNEQFF TGCAGCGTTGCCAGCGGGCCCAATGAGCAGTTCTTC
- TRBD1 TRBJ2-7 TRBV12-3/TRBV12-4 CASSPLGTGYEQYF TGTGCCAGCAGTCCCTTAGGGACAGGGTACGAGCAGTACTTC
- - TRBJ2-1 TRBV6-5 CASSYGWGKNEQFF TGTGCCAGCAGTTATGGGTGGGGGAAAAATGAGCAGTTCTTC